The present TCR beta chain was sequenced within a study of control samples from healthy donors and cancer patients. Generated by immunoSEQ multiplex PCR, the TCRdb table keeps only in-frame clones and is missing some. Among 150,000 to 200,000 clones listed, 80% to 90% were seen once. The germline CDR1 and CDR2 sequences are SGHTA and FQGNSA. The CDR3 runs to 15 residues. J was trimmed by 2 bases and V by 3 bases; bases with no gene match: 4. The sample was blood. The rearrangement joins TRBV7-2 to TRBJ2-3, with 8 bases aligning to TRBD2. The TCR comes from a man aged 25-45 years in good health. This CDR3 reads CASSLTGGTTDTQYF. CDR3 coding DNA: TGTGCCAGCAGCTTGACGGGGGGGACCACAGATACGCAGTATTTT.